This T cell receptor beta chain came from a study of OX40 agonist ivuxolimab in advanced cancers. Turning to the overall study: The costimulatory receptor OX40 (CD134) was targeted by ivuxolimab, a fully human IgG2 agonistic monoclonal antibody. Intravenous ivuxolimab was administered to patients every 2 weeks at six dose levels: 0.01, 0.1, 0.3, 1.5, 3 and 10 mg/kg. Of the roughly 54 dose-escalation patients, hepatocellular carcinoma was present in around 20, melanoma in roughly 15, renal cell carcinoma in 9 and head and neck cancer in 9. A male proportion of roughly 80% and a mean age of 60 years, ranging from 23 to 79, were recorded for the dose-escalation cohort. Prior anti-PD-1, anti-PD-L1 or anti-CTLA-4 therapy was permitted, and 40% to 50% of dose-escalation patients had received checkpoint inhibitors. Three dose-escalation patients achieved partial responses, one with hepatocellular carcinoma and two with cutaneous melanoma. Peripheral TCRbeta sequencing was intended to test whether TCR sequence diversity was altered and clonal T-cell expansion was caused by ivuxolimab. The monotherapy dose-escalation portion (N ≈ 52 patients) of the phase I ivuxolimab trial is reported in the paper.

Findings and caveats that apply to the study as a whole: At doses from 0.1 to 3.0 mg/kg, clonal expansion was seen in both CD4+ and CD8+ blood T cells between baseline and week 6. After ivuxolimab, more expanded clones were found on average in CD8+ T cells than in CD4+ T cells. Low levels of normalized T-cell clonal expansion were also seen in some patients who did not respond. Which antigens the clonally expanded peripheral T cells were specific for was not determined. In partial responders in the 0.1-3.0 mg/kg groups, normalized peripheral clonal expansion was found to be among the lowest, especially among CD8+ T cells.

For sequencing of the TCRbeta CDR3 region, genomic DNA was extracted from the sorted cells. TCRbeta CDR3 regions were sequenced using the immunoSEQ Assay. What TCRdb holds here is the immuneACCESS table cut down to in-frame rearrangements. Part of the clones is not present; checked against another copy, under half of the missing clones reflect an unresolved V gene, and the others are unexplained. Counted in this sample were 65,000 to 95,000 clones; 90% to 95% of them appeared once. The ten most abundant clones make up roughly a tenth of the sample. About this clone itself: Its target antigen remains unknown. No base qualities exist here, and no much larger clone lies one base off it.

Patients with a history of autoimmune disease or receiving systemic immunosuppression were excluded from the trial. In every dose cohort, peripheral blood was drawn for TCR sequencing at baseline, cycle 4 day 1, and cycle 7 day 1. Samples came from an open-label, multicenter, first-in-human phase I dose-escalation trial of ivuxolimab. Adults with locally advanced or metastatic melanoma, renal cell, hepatocellular, or head and neck squamous cell carcinoma were enrolled in the trial. Before TCR sequencing, CD4+ T cells and CD8+ T cells were sorted from peripheral blood as separate populations. Trimming removed 2 bases from V and 3 bases from J, leaving 16 bases between the germline ends. The CDR3 starts with the cysteine, ends with the phenylalanine, and has 16 residues. Here the CDR3 DNA is all that survives: 48 bases in frame from base 1. CDR1 and CDR2 are drawn from the germline V gene: MGHRA, YSYEKL.

Sequencing used CD4+ or CD8+ T cells sorted from blood, obtained in a trial of the OX40 agonist ivuxolimab. The TCR originated in an adult with an advanced solid tumor such as melanoma, head and neck, liver or kidney cancer. The chain links TRBV4-1 with TRBJ1-1; the D gene lacks a confident call. The bases read TGCGCCAGCAGCCAACCCCCCCGGGTCGGGGACACTGAAGCTTTCTTT. Its protein reads: CASSQPPRVGDTEAFF.